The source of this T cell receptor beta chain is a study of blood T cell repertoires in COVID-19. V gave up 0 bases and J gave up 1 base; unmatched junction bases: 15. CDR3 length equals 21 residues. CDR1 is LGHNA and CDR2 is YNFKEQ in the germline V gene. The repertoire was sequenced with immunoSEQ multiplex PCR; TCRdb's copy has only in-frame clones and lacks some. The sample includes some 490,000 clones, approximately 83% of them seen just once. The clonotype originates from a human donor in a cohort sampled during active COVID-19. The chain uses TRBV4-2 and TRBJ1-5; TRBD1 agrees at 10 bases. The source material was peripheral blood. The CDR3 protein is CASSQDWGGQGPYWSNQPQHF. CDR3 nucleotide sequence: TGTGCCAGCAGCCAAGATTGGGGGGGACAGGGGCCTTATTGGAGCAATCAGCCCCAGCATTTT.